These 4 T cell receptor beta chains were all obtained from the same sample, sequenced in a study of beta chain features in type 1 diabetes. Since all of the isolated RNA was reverse transcribed, expressed TCRB transcripts were what got sequenced. Some clones are missing from TCRdb's copy, which holds only in-frame ones; the method was immunoSEQ multiplex PCR. Among under 450,000 clones listed, more than 11% were seen once. Input material: naive CD4+ T cells from blood. These receptors came from a man younger than 40 in good health.

This clone turned up a few times. The chain has TRBV12-5 and TRBJ1-1, with no clear D. The CDR3 is made up of 12 amino acids. Germline lookup yields CDR1 LGHNT and CDR2 FRNRAP. The V end was cut by 5 bases, the J end by 5 bases, with 9 bases between. CDR3 loop: CASGQVGTEAFF. The CDR3 DNA is TGTGCTAGTGGTCAAGTAGGTACTGAAGCTTTCTTT.

This clone was observed a few times. This chain uses TRBV30 with TRBJ2-5; 10 bases are shared with TRBD2. Per the germline V gene, CDR1 is GTSNPN and CDR2 is SVGIG (reference sequence). V dropped 4 bases and J dropped 5; count of bases not matched to a gene: 4. This CDR3 is built from 13 residues. As DNA, the CDR3 is TGTGCCTGGACTAGCGGGAGTAAGGAGACCCAGTACTTC. Amino acid sequence: CAWTSGSKETQYF.

This clone has more than one count but fewer than ten. The rearrangement uses TRBV29-1 and TRBJ2-1; D ambiguous. Germline-derived CDR1 and CDR2 are SQVTM and ANQGSEA. The CDR3 totals 15 residues. V was shortened by 6 bases and J by 2 bases, with 17 bases between the two germline ends. The CDR3 here is CSVPDGPAPYNEQFF. The CDR3 DNA reads as TGCAGCGTGCCCGACGGTCCGGCCCCCTACAATGAGCAGTTCTTC.

There are a few counts of this clone. This chain joins TRBV10-2 and TRBJ1-6; D call uncertain. The V and J ends lost 8 bases and 16 bases respectively, with 12 bases between them. The CDR3 is 10 residues long. CDR1 is WSHSY and CDR2 is SAAADI in the germline V gene. The CDR3 loop is CASLEDQLHF. CDR3 nucleotides: TGCGCCAGCCTGGAAGACCAACTCCACTTT.